This T cell receptor beta chain was identified during a study of CD8 T cells in Susac syndrome. Germline V gene sequence: CDR1 LGHNT, CDR2 FRNRAP. V shed 2 bases and J shed 3 bases, with 7 bases lying between them. The CDR3 sequence is 13 residues long. Random hexamers were used to reverse transcribe an amount of about 0.45 to 1 ug RNA. MiXCR, run by TCRdb on the immunoSEQ multiplex PCR reads, gives a single entry per CDR3 protein. The sample records tens of thousands of distinct CDR3 sequences, roughly 95% being singletons. The receptor's source is a human donor with Susac syndrome. Specimen: CD8+ T cells from PBMCs. The J gene is TRBJ1-1, the V gene TRBV12-5; D perhaps matches TRBD1 (5 bases). Here the CDR3 DNA reads TGTGCTAGTGGTTTGACAGGCGACACTGAAGCTTTCTTT. This sequence encodes CASGLTGDTEAFF.